The clone carrying this T cell receptor (beta chain) came up many times. Germline CDR1 reads SGHNT; CDR2 reads YYREEE (reference sequence). V lost 4 bases to trimming and J lost 1 base, with 2 bases between them. The CDR3 is made up of 12 amino acids. MiXCR, run by TCRdb on the PCR reads, gives a single entry per CDR3 protein. The sample has about 98,000 distinct CDR3 sequences, 51% seen once; the top ten hold over 10%. This entry is derived from a study of CDR3 diversity in severe acne. The V call is TRBV5-4, the J call TRBJ2-2, with D uncertain. The sample comprised blood. The sequence was obtained from a male donor with acne. CDR3 bases: TGTGCCAGCAGCAAGAACACCGGGGAGCTGTTTTTT. Translated, it gives CASSKNTGELFF.